This T cell receptor beta chain was obtained from a study of T cell repertoires in cytomegalovirus infection. For the study at large: Researchers turned to recently identified HLA-C-restricted CMV epitopes as well as well-studied HLA-B-restricted ones. Public TCR beta signature analysis indicated the presence of both CMV infection and matching HLA type. Study-wide findings and caveats: Ex vivo responses were dominated by HLA-C-restricted CMV-specific TCR beta clonotypes.

A single record per CDR3 protein comes from TCRdb applying MiXCR to the reads. The repertoire holds roughly 990,000 distinct CDR3 sequences, with approximately 31% as singletons. Germline-derived CDR1 and CDR2 are MNHNY and SVGAGI (reference sequence). The V segment lost 5 bases and the J segment 4 bases; nucleotides outside the gene matches: 5. This CDR3 has 13 residues. Worth noting for this clonotype: What it binds is not known.

The source of this sequence is a human donor in good health (CMV status not recorded). Some clones in this sample may be carry-over from other donors' samples. The sample here was cultured CD8+ T cells from PBMCs, taken from culture after CMV antigen stimulation. The chain recombines TRBV6-6 with TRBJ2-7, with 7 bases fitting TRBD2. The CDR3 coding sequence is TGTGCCAGCAGTCCGACTAGCCGGTACGAGCAGTACTTC. This encodes CASSPTSRYEQYF.